In its sample, the clone carrying this TCR beta chain was seen once. Its antigen is currently unknown. The junction departs from the called germline gene at one end, perhaps through a read error. With the Oncomine TCR Beta short-read assay, DNA from cultured CD4+ T cells was sequenced. The genomic DNA was obtained from cultured CD4+ T cells by extraction with the QIAamp micro DNA kit. TCRdb re-called the PCR reads through MiXCR, storing one row per CDR3 protein. The sample has 12,000 or so distinct CDR3 sequences, about 40% seen once. The treatment here: roughly 10-day PBMC culture with coronavirus spike peptide pools or control peptides (ViraFEST assay). According to the study, CD4+ T cells from the unexposed donor were gathered ahead of the COVID-19 pandemic (2011-2018). Half the growth medium was swapped for new IL-2 medium on days 3 and 7. Negative selection yielded CD4+ T cells from day-10 cultures.

The CDR3 length is 15 residues. The germline gives CDR1 SGHVS, CDR2 FNYEAQ. The sample originates from a study of vaccination and CD4 T cells after COVID-19. For the study at large: Stimulation of cells relied on overlapping spike peptides derived from SARS-CoV-2, HCoV-NL63, HCoV-OC43 and HCoV-229E.

Study-wide results and caveats: SARS-CoV-2-reactive clonotypes showed a nonsignificant median rise from roughly 21 to 40.

The source of this sequence is a human donor in good health. This sequence joins TRBV7-6 and TRBJ2-2; maybe TRBD1 (6 bases). Sequencing was done on a sample of CD4+ T cells from blood, cultured in vitro. The CDR3, as DNA: TGTACCAGCAGCTTGATGGGACATGGGACCGGGGAGCTGTTTTTT. Its protein is CTSSLMGHGTGELFF.